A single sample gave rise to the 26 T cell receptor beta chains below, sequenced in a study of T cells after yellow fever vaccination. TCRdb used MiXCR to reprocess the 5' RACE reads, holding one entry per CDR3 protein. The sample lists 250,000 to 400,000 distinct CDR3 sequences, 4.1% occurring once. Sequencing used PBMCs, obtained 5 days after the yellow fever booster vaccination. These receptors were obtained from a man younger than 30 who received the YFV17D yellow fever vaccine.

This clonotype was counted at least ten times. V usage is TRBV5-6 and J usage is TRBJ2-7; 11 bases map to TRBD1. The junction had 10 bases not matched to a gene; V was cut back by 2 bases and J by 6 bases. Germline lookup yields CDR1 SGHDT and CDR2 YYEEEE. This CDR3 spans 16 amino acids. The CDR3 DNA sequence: TGTGCCAGCAGCTTCACCTTTGGACAGGGGGCGCCCGAGCAGTACGTC. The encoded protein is CASSFTFGQGAPEQYV.

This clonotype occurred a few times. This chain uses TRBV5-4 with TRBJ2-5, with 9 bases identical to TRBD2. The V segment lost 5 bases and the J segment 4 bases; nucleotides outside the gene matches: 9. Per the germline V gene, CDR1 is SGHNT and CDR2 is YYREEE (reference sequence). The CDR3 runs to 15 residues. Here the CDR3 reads CASSQEAGGPETQYF. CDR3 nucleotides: TGTGCCAGCAGTCAGGAAGCGGGGGGTCCAGAGACCCAGTACTTC. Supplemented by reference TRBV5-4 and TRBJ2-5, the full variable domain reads ETGVTQSPTHLIKTRGQQVTLRCSSQSGHNTVSWYQQALGQGPQFIFQYYREEENGRGNFPPRFSGLQFPNYSSELNVNALELDDSALYLCASSQEAGGPETQYFGPGTRLLVL.

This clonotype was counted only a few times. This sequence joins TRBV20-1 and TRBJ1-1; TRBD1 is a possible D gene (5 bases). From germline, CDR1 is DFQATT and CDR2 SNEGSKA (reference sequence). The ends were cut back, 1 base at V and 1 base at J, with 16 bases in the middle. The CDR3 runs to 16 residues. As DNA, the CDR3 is TGCAGTGCTAGAGCGGTCCCAGGGTGGGAGAACACTGAAGCTTTCTTT. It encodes CSARAVPGWENTEAFF.

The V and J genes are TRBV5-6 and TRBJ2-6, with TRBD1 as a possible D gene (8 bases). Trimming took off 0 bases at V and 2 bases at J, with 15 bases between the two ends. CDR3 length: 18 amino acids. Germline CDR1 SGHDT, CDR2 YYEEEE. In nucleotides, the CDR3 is TGTGCCAGCAGCTTGGATTACAGGGGGAGGGCTGGGGCCAACGTCCTGACTTTC. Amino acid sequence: CASSLDYRGRAGANVLTF.

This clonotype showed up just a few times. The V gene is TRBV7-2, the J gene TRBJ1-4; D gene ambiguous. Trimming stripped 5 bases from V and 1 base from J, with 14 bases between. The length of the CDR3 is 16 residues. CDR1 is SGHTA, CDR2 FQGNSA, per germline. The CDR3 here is CASSPRTWETNEKLFF. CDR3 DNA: TGTGCCAGCAGCCCCCGGACTTGGGAAACTAATGAAAAACTGTTTTTT.

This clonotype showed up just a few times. DNA of the CDR3: TGCGCCAGCAGCGACCGGACCCGGGTTTTAGACAATGAGCAGTTCTTC. Translation: CASSDRTRVLDNEQFF. The chain combines TRBV5-1 with TRBJ2-1; D not resolved. The V gene lost 4 bases and the J gene lost 5 bases, with 19 bases spanning the gap. This CDR3 has 16 amino acids. Germline V gene sequence: CDR1 SGHRS, CDR2 YFSETQ.

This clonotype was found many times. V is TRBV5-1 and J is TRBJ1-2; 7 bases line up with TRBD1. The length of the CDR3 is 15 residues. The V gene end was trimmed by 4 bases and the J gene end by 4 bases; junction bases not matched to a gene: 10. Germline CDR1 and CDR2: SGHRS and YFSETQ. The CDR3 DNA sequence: TGCGCCAGCAGCCCAGACAGGGTTCGAGGCTATGGCTACACCTTC. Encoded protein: CASSPDRVRGYGYTF.

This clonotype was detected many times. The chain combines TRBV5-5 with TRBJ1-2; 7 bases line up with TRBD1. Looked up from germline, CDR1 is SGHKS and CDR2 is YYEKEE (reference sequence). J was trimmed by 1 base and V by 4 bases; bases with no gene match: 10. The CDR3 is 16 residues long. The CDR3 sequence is CASSPSRDRYNYGYTF. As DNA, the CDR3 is TGTGCCAGCAGCCCATCCCGGGACAGATATAACTATGGCTACACCTTC.

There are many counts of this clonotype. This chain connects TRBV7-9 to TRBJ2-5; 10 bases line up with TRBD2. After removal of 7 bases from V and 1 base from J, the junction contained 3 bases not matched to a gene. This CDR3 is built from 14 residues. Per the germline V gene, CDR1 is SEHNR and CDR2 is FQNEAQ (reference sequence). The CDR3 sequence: CASNPSGGQETQYF. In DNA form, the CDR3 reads TGTGCCAGCAACCCTAGCGGGGGCCAAGAGACCCAGTACTTC.

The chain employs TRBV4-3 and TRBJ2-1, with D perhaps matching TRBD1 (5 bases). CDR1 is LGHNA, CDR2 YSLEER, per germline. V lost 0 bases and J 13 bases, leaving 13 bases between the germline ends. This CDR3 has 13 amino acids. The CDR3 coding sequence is TGCGCCAGCAGCCAAGAAAGCCAGGGCGGACAGTTCTTC. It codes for CASSQESQGGQFF.

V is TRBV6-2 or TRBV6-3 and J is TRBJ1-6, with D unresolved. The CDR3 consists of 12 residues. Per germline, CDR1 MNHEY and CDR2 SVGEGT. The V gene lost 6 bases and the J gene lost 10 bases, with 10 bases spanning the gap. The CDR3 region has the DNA TGTGCCAGCAGCTTAAGGGAATCACCCCTCCACTTT. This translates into CASSLRESPLHF.

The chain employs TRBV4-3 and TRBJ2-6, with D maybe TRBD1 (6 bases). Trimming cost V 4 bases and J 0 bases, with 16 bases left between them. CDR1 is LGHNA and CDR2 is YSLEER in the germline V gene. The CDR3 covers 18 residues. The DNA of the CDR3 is TGCGCCAGCAGCCCAGGTTGGGGACAAGGCTCTGGGGCCAACGTCCTGACTTTC. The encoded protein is CASSPGWGQGSGANVLTF.

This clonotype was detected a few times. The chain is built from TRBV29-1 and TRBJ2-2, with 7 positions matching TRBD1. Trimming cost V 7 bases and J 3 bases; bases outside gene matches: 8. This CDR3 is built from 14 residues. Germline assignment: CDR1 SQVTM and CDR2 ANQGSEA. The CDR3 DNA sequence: TGCAGCGCTAGTACAGGGGTATACACCGGGGAGCTGTTTTTT. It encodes CSASTGVYTGELFF.

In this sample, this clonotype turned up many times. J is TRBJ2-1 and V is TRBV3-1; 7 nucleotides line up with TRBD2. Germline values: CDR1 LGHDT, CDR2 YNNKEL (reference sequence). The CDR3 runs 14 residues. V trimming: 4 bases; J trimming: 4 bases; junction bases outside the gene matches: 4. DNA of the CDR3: TGTGCCAGCAGCCGAGGAGCGGGGTACAATGAGCAGTTCTTC. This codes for CASSRGAGYNEQFF.

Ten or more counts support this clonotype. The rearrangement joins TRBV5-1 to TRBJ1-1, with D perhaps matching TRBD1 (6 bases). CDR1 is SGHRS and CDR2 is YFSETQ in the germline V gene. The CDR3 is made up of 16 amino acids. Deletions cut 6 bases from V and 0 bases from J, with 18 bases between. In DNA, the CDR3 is TGCGCCAGCACCTTCGGGCGGGGGGCACTGAACACTGAAGCTTTCTTT. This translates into CASTFGRGALNTEAFF.

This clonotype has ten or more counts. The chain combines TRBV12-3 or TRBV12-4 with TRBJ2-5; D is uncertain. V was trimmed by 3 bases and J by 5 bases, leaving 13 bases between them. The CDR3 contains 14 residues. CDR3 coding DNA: TGTGCCAGCAGTTTTTGGGCGCGTTGGGAGACCCAGTACTTC. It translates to CASSFWARWETQYF.

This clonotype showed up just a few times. The CDR3 bases are TGTGCCAGCAGTTTAAGGGCCAGGGTGAACACTGAAGCTTTCTTT. Protein: CASSLRARVNTEAFF. The rearrangement links TRBV12-3 or TRBV12-4 to TRBJ1-1; the D gene is possibly TRBD1 (5 bases). The CDR3 loop spans 15 amino acids. V was trimmed by 2 bases and J by 0 bases, leaving 10 bases between them.

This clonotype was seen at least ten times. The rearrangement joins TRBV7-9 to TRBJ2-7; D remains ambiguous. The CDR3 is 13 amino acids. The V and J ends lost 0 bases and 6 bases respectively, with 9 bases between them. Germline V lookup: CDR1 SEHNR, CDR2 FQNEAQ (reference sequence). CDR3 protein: CASSLAGGAEQYF. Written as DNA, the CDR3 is TGTGCCAGCAGCTTAGCGGGTGGAGCCGAGCAGTACTTC.

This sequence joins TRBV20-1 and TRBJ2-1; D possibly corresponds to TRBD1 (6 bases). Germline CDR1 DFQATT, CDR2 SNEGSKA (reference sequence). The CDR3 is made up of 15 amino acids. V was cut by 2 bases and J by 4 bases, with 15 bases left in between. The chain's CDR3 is CSARLQGLRYNEQFF. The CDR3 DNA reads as TGCAGTGCTAGATTGCAGGGGCTACGGTACAATGAGCAGTTCTTC.

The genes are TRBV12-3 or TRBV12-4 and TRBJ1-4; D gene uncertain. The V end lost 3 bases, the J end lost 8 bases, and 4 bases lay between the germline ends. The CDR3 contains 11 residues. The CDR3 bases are TGTGCCAGCAGTTTTTCCGAAAAACTGTTTTTT. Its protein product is CASSFSEKLFF.

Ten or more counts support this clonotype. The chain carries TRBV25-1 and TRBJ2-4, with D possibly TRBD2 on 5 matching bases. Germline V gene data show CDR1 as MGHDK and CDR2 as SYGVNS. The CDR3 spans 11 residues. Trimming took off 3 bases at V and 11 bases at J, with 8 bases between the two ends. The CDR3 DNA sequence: TGTGCCAGCAGTGACGGGGAATTTCAGTACTTC. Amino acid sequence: CASSDGEFQYF.

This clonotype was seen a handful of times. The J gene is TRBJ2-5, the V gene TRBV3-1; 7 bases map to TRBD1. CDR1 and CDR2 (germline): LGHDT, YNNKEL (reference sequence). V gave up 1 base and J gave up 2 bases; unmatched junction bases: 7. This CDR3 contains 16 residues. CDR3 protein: CASSQAPPDRQETQYF. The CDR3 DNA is TGTGCCAGCAGCCAAGCCCCCCCGGACAGGCAAGAGACCCAGTACTTC.

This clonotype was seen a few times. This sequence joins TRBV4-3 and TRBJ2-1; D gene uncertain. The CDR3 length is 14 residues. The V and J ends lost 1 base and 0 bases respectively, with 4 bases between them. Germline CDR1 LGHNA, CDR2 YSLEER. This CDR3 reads CASSQGSSYNEQFF. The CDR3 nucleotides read TGCGCCAGCAGCCAAGGGAGCTCCTACAATGAGCAGTTCTTC.

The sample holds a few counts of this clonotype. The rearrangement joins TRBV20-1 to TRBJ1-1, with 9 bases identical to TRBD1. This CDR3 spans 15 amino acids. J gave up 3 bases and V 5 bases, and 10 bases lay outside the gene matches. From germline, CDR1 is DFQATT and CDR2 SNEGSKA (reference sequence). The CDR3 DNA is TGCAGTGCTCCTGACCCCCGGGACAGGGACACTGAAGCTTTCTTT. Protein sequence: CSAPDPRDRDTEAFF.

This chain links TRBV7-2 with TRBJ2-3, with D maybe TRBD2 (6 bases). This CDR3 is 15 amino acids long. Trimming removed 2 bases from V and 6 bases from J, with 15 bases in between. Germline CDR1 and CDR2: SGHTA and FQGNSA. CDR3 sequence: CASSLSRGVGDTQYF. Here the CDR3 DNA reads TGTGCCAGCAGCTTAAGTCGCGGGGTGGGGGATACGCAGTATTTT. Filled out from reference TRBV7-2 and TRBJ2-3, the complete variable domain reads GAGVSQSPSNKVTEKGKDVELRCDPISGHTALYWYRQSLGQGLEFLIYFQGNSAPDKSGLPSDRFSAERTGGSVSTLTIQRTQQEDSAVYLCASSLSRGVGDTQYFGPGTRLTVL.

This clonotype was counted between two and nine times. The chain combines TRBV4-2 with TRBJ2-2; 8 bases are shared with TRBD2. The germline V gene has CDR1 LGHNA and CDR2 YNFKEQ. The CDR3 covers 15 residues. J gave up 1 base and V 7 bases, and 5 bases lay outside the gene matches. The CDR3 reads CASTHGGGNTGELFF. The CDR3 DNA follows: TGTGCCAGCACGCACGGGGGGGGGAACACCGGGGAGCTGTTTTTT.